Listed here is a single TCR beta chain. The antigen remains unidentified. This specimen belongs to a study of vaccination and CD4 T cells after COVID-19. Sample treatment: approximately 10-day PBMC culture with coronavirus spike peptide pools or control peptides (ViraFEST assay). It was after 10 to 11 days of culture that CD4+ T cells were isolated by negative selection. General study findings and limits: Spike mono-reactivity was found in 304 of the 307 vaccine-specific clones identified in convalescent patients.

The germline V gene has CDR1 DFQATT and CDR2 SNEGSKA (reference sequence). The CDR3 is made up of 15 amino acids. Trimming cost V 2 bases and J 14 bases; bases outside gene matches: 12. Cultured CD4+ T cell DNA was sequenced using the Oncomine TCR Beta short-read assay. From CD4+ T cells that had been cultured, genomic DNA was extracted. TCRdb analysed the PCR reads with MiXCR anew, one entry per CDR3 protein. The sample has roughly 4,000 distinct CDR3 sequences, 35% to 45% seen once; the top ten hold 23%. Sequencing was done on a sample of CD4+ T cells from blood, cultured in vitro. This clonotype originated in a human donor who had recovered from COVID-19. This chain joins TRBV20-1 and TRBJ1-6; TRBD1 matches at 10 bases. The CDR3 spells CSARRQGAAKGSLHF. CDR3 coding DNA: TGCAGTGCTAGAAGACAGGGGGCGGCTAAAGGGTCCCTCCACTTT.